A single sample gave rise to the 3 T cell receptor beta chains below, sequenced in a study of blood T cell repertoires in COVID-19. This table comes from immunoSEQ multiplex PCR, and its TCRdb copy is limited to in-frame clones, with some not included. This table has under 200,000 clones, around 86% appearing once. Source material: peripheral blood. The receptors here all came from a man between 65 and 80 years old who had recovered from COVID-19.

V gene TRBV11-2 combines with J gene TRBJ1-2, with D unclear. The ends were cut back, 5 bases at V and 8 bases at J, with 12 bases in the middle. Germline assignment: CDR1 SGHAT and CDR2 FQNNGV. This CDR3 is 12 amino acids long. In DNA, the CDR3 is TGTGCCAGCAGCCCGACCCCCAGGGGCTACACCTTC. It encodes CASSPTPRGYTF.

CDR3 in DNA: TGTGCCAGCAGTTTAGATCTCTATGGCTACACCTTC. It is translated as CASSLDLYGYTF. V gene TRBV12-3 or TRBV12-4 combines with J gene TRBJ1-2; unclear D gene. The CDR3 covers 12 residues. V gave up 1 base and J gave up 4 bases, with 4 bases separating them.

The V gene is TRBV5-6, the J gene TRBJ2-5; D unclear. The germline gives CDR1 SGHDT, CDR2 YYEEEE. This CDR3 contains 15 residues. V was shortened by 7 bases and J by 1 base, with 17 bases between the two germline ends. This CDR3 is CASFSTPQVQETQYF. DNA of the CDR3: TGTGCCAGCTTTAGCACACCCCAAGTCCAAGAGACCCAGTACTTC. Supplemented by reference TRBV5-6 and TRBJ2-5, the full variable domain reads DAGVTQSPTHLIKTRGQQVTLRCSPKSGHDTVSWYQQALGQGPQFIFQYYEEEERQRGNFPDRFSGHQFPNYSSELNVNALLLGDSALYLCASFSTPQVQETQYFGPGTRLLVL.